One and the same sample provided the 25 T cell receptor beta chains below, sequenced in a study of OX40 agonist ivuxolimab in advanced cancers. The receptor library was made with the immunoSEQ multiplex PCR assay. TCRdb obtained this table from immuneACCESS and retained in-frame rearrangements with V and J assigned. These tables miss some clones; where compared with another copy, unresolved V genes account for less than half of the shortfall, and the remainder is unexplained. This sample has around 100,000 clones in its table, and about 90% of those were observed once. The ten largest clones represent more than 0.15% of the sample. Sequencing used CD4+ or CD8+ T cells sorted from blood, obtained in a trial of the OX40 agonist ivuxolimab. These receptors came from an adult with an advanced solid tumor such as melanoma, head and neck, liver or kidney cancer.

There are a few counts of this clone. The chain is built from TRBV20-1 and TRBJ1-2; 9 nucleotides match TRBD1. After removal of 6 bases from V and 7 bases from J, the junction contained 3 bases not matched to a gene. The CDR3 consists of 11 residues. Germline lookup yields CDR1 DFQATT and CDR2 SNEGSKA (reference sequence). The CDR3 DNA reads TGCAGTGCATGGGACAGGGCTGGCTACACCTTC. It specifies CSAWDRAGYTF.

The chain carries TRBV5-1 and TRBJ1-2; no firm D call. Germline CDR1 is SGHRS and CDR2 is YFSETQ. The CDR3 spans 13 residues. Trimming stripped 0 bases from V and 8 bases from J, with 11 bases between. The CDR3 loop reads CASSLENDGGYTF. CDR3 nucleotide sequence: TGCGCCAGCAGCTTGGAAAATGATGGGGGCTACACCTTC.

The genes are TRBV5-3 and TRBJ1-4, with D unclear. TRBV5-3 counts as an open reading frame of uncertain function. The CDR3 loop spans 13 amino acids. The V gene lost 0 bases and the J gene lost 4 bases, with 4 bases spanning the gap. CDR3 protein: CARSLVGNEKLFF. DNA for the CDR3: TGTGCCAGAAGCTTGGTCGGTAATGAAAAACTGTTTTTT.

This CDR3 reads CASSYPGGAQETQYF. Here the CDR3 DNA reads TGTGCCAGCAGTTACCCCGGGGGGGCCCAAGAGACCCAGTACTTC. The chain combines TRBV6-6 with TRBJ2-5, with TRBD2 identical over 8 bases. CDR1 and CDR2 (germline): MNHNY, SVGAGI (reference sequence). V was clipped by 2 bases and J by 1 base; unmatched bases: 3. The CDR3 sequence is 15 residues long.

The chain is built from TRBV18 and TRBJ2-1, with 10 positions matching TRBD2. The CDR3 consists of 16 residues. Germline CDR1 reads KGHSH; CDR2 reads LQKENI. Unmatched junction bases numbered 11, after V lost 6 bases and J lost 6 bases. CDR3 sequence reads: CASSPTASGGSNEQFF. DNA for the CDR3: TGTGCCAGCTCGCCCACGGCTAGCGGGGGCTCCAATGAGCAGTTCTTC.

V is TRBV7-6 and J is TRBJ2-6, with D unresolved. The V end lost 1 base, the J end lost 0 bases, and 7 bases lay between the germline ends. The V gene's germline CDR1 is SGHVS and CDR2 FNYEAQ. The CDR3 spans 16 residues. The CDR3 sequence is CASSLVPSSGANVLTF. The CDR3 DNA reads TGTGCCAGCAGCTTAGTGCCGTCCTCTGGGGCCAACGTCCTGACTTTC.

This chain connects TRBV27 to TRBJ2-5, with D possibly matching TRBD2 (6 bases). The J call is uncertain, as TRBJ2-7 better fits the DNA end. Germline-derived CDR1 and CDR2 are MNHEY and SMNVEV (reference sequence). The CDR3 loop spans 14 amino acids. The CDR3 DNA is TGTGCCAGCAGTTTTTCAGCGGGTCGCTACGAGCAGTACTTC. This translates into CASSFSAGRYEQYF.

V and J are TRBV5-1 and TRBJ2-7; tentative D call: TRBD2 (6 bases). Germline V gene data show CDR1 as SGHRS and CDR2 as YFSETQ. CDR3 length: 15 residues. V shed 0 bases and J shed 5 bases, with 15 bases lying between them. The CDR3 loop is CASSLGGRSGNEQYF. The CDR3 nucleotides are TGCGCCAGCAGCTTGGGAGGGAGGAGTGGGAACGAGCAGTACTTC.

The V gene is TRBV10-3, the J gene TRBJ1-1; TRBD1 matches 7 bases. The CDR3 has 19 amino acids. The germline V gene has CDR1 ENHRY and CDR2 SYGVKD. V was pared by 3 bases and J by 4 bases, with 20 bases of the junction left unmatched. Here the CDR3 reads CAISDLTRGTVNNPTEAFF. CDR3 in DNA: TGTGCCATCAGTGACCTAACCCGAGGGACAGTAAATAACCCCACTGAAGCTTTCTTT.

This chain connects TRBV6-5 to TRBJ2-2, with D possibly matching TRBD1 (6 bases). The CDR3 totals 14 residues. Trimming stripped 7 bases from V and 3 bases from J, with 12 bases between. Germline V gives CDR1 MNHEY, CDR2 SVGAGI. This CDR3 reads CASKTRQDTGELFF. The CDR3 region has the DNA TGTGCCAGCAAAACGAGACAGGACACCGGGGAGCTGTTTTTT.

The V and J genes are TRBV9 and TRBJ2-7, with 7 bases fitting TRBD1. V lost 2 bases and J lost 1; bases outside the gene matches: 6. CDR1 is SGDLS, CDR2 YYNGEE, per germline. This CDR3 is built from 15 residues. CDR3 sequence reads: CASSVSGQASYEQYF. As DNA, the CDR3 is TGTGCCAGCAGCGTTTCCGGACAGGCATCCTACGAGCAGTACTTC.

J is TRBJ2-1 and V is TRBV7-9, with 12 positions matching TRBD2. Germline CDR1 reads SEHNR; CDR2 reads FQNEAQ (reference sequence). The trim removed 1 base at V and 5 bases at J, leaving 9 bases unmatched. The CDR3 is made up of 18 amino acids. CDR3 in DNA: TGTGCCAGCAGCTTAGGCCGGACTAGCGGGGACACGAACAATGAGCAGTTCTTC. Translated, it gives CASSLGRTSGDTNNEQFF.

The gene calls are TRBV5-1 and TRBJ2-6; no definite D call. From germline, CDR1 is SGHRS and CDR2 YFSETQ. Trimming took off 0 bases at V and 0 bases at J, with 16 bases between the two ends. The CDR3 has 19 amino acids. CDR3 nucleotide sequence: TGCGCCAGCAGCTTGGATGTCGGCAGGAGAAGCTCTGGGGCCAACGTCCTGACTTTC. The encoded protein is CASSLDVGRRSSGANVLTF.

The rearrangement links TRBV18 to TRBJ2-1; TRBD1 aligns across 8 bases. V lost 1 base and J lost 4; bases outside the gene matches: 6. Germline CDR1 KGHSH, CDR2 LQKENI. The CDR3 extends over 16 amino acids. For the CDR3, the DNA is TGTGCCAGCTCACCACAAGGGACAGGAGGATACAATGAGCAGTTCTTC. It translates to CASSPQGTGGYNEQFF.

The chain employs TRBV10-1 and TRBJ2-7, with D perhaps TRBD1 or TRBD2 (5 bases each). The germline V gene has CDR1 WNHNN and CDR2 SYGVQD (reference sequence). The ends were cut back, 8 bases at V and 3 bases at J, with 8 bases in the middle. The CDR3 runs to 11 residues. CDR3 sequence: CASGTFYEQYF. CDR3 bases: TGCGCCAGCGGGACCTTCTACGAGCAGTACTTC.

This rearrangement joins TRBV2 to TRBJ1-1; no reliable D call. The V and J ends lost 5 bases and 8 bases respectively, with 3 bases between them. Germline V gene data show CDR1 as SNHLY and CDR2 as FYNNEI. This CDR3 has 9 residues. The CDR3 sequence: CASSTEAFF. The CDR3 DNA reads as TGTGCCAGCAGTACGGAAGCTTTCTTT.

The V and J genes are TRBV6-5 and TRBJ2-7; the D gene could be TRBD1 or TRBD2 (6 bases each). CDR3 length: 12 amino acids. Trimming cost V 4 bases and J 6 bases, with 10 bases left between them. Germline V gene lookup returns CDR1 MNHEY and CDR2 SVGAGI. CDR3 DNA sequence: TGTGCCAGCAGTTTTGGGGGGCTCGAGCAGTACTTC. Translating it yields CASSFGGLEQYF.

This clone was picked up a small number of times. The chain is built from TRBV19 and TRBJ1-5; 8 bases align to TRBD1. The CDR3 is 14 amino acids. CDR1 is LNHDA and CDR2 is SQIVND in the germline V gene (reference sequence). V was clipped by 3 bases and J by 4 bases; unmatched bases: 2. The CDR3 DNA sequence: TGTGCCAGTAGTATTGGACAGGGAAATCAGCCCCAGCATTTT. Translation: CASSIGQGNQPQHF.

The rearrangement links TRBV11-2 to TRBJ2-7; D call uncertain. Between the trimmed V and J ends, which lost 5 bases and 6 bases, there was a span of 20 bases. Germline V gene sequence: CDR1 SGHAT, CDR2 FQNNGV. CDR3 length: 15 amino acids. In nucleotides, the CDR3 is TGTGCCAGCAGCCACGGGCTTCACCCCAACGGCGAGCAGTACTTC. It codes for CASSHGLHPNGEQYF.

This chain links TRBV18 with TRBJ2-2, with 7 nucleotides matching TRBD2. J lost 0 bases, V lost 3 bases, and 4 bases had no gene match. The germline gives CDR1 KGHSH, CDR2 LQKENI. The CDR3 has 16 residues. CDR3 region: CASSPPTSANTGELFF. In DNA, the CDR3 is TGTGCCAGCTCACCCCCAACTAGCGCGAACACCGGGGAGCTGTTTTTT.

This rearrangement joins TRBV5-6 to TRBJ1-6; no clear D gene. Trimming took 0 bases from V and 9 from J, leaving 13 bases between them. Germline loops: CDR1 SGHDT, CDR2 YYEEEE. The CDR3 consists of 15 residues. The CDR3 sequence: CASSLVKGVSSPLHF. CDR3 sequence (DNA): TGTGCCAGCAGCTTGGTTAAGGGAGTGAGTTCACCCCTCCACTTT.

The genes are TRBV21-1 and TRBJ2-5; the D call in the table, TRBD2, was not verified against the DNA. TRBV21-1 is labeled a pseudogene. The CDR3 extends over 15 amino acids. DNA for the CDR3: TGTGCCAGCAGCAAAAGAGAGAAAGCCAGAGGGACCCAGTACTTC. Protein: CASSKREKARGTQYF.

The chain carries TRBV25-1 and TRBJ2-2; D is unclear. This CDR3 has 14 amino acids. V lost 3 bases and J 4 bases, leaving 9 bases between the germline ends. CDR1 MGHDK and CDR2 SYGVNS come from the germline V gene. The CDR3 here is CASSDPASTGELFF. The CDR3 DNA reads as TGTGCCAGCAGTGACCCTGCCAGCACCGGGGAGCTGTTTTTT. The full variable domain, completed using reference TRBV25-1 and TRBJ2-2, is EADIYQTPRYLVIGTGKKITLECSQTMGHDKMYWYQQDPGMELHLIHYSYGVNSTEKGDLSSESTVSRIRTEHFPLTLESARPSHTSQYLCASSDPASTGELFFGEGSRLTVL.

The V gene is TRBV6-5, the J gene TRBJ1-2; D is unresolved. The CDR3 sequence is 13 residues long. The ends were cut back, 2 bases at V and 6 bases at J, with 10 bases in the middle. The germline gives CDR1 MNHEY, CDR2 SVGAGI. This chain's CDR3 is CASSYPAGNGYTF. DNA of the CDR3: TGTGCCAGCAGTTACCCGGCGGGAAATGGCTACACCTTC.

In nucleotides, the CDR3 is TGTGCCAGCAGCACTAGGGCGTCCTACGAGCAGTACTTC. Translated: CASSTRASYEQYF. This rearrangement joins TRBV11-2 to TRBJ2-7, with a weak D call TRBD2 (5 bases). The CDR3 runs 13 residues. V lost 5 bases and J 1 base, leaving 9 bases between the germline ends. Germline V lookup: CDR1 SGHAT, CDR2 FQNNGV. Filled out from reference TRBV11-2 and TRBJ2-7, the complete variable domain reads EAGVAQSPRYKIIEKRQSVAFWCNPISGHATLYWYQQILGQGPKLLIQFQNNGVVDDSQLPKDRFSAERLKGVDSTLKIQPAKLEDSAVYLCASSTRASYEQYFGPGTRLTVT.